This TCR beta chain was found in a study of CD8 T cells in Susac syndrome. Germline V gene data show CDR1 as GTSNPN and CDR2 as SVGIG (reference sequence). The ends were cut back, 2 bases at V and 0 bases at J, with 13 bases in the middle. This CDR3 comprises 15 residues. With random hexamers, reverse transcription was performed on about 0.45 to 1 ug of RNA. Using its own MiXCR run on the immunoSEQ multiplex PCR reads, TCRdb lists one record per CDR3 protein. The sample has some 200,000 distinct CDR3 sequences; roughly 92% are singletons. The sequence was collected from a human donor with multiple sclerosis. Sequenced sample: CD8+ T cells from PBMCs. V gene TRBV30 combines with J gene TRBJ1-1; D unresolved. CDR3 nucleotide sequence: TGTGCCTGGAGTATGCAGGTCGGTTTGAACACTGAAGCTTTCTTT. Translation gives CAWSMQVGLNTEAFF.